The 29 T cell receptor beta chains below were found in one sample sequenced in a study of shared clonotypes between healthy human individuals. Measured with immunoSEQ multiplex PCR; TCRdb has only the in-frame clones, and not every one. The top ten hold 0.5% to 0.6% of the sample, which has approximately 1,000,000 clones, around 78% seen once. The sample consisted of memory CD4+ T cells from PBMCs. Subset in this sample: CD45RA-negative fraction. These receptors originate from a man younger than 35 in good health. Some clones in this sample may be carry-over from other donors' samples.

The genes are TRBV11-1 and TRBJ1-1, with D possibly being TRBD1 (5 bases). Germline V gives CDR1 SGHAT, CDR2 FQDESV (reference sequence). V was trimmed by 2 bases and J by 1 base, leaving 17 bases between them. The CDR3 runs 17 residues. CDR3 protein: CASSLRDSSWRNTEAFF. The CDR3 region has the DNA TGTGCCAGCAGCTTACGGGACTCCTCTTGGAGGAACACTGAAGCTTTCTTT. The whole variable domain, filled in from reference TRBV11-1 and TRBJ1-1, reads EAEVAQSPRYKITEKSQAVAFWCDPISGHATLYWYRQILGQGPELLVQFQDESVVDDSQLPKDRFSAERLKGVDSTLKIQPAELGDSAMYLCASSLRDSSWRNTEAFFGQGTRLTVV.

Here the CDR3 reads CASSTGDFRNYGYTF. CDR3 nucleotide sequence: TGTGCCAGCAGCACTGGGGACTTCCGGAACTATGGCTACACCTTC. The V gene is TRBV28, the J gene TRBJ1-2, with D tentatively TRBD1 (5 bases). Germline CDR1 and CDR2: MDHEN and SYDVKM. Trimming stripped 6 bases from V and 2 bases from J, with 16 bases between. This CDR3 comprises 15 residues.

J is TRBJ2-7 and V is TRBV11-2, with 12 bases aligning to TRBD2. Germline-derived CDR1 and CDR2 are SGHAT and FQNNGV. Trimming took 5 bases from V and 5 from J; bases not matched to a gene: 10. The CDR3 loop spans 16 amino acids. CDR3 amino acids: CASSLRLAGGPHEQYF. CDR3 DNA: TGTGCCAGCAGCCTACGGCTAGCGGGAGGGCCCCACGAGCAGTACTTC.

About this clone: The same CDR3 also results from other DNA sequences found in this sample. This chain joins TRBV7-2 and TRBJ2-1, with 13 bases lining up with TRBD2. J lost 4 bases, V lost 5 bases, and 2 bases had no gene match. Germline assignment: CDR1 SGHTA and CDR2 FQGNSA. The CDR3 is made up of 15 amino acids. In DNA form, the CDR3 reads TGTGCCAGCAGCCGGACTAGCGGGAGTTACAATGAGCAGTTCTTC. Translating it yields CASSRTSGSYNEQFF.

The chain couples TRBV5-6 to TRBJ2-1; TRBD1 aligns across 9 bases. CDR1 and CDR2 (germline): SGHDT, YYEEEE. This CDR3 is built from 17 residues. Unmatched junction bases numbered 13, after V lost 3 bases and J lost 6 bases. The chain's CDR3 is CASSSSTDRGNRNEQFF. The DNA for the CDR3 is TGTGCCAGCAGCTCATCTACTGACAGGGGGAATCGCAATGAGCAGTTCTTC.

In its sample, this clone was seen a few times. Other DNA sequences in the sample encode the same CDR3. The CDR3 sequence: CASSSQGATNEKLFF. DNA of the CDR3: TGTGCCAGCAGTTCACAGGGAGCAACTAATGAAAAACTGTTTTTT. The chain combines TRBV28 with TRBJ1-4; possible D gene TRBD1, 6 bases. Germline assignment: CDR1 MDHEN and CDR2 SYDVKM. Trimming removed 4 bases from V and 0 bases from J, with 9 bases in between. The CDR3 runs to 15 residues.

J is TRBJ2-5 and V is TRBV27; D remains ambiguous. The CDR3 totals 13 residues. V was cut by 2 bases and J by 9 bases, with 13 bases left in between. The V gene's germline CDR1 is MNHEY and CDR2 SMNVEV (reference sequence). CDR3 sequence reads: CASSLKGPGSQYF. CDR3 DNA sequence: TGTGCCAGCAGTTTAAAGGGCCCGGGCTCCCAGTACTTC.

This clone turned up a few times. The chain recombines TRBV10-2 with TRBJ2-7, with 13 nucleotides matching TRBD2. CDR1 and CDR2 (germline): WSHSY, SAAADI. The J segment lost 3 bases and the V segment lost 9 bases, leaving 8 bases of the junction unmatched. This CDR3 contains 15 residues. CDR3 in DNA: TGCGCCAGTCGGACTAGCGGGAGTAATTTCTACGAGCAGTACTTC. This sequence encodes CASRTSGSNFYEQYF.

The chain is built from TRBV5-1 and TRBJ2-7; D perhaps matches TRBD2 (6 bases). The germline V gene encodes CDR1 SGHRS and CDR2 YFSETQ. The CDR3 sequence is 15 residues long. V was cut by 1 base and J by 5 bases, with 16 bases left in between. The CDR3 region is CASSLPTSKADEQYF. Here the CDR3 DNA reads TGCGCCAGCAGCTTGCCAACTAGCAAGGCGGACGAGCAGTACTTC.

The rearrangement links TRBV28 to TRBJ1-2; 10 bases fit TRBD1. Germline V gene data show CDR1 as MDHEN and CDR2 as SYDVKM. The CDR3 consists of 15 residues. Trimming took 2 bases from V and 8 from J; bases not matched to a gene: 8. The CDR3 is CASSLTGDRGKGYTF. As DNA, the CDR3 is TGTGCCAGCAGTTTAACGGGGGACAGGGGAAAAGGCTACACCTTC.

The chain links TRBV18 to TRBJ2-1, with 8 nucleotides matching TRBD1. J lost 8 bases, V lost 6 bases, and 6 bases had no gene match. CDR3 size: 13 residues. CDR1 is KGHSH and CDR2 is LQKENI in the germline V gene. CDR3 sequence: CASSKDREDEQFF. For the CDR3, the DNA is TGTGCCAGCTCGAAGGACAGGGAGGATGAGCAGTTCTTC.

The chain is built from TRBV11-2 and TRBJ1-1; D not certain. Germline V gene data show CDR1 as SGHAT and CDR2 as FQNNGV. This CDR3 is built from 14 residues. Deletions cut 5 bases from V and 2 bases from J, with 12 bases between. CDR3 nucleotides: TGTGCCAGCAGCCAATATAACAGAAACACTGAAGCTTTCTTT. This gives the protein CASSQYNRNTEAFF.

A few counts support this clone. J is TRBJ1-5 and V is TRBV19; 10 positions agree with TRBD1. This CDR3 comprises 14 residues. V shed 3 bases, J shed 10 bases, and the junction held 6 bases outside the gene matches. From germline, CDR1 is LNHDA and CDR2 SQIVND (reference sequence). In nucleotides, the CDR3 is TGTGCCAGTAGTATCGACCGGGACAGGGGTCCCCAGCATTTT. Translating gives CASSIDRDRGPQHF.

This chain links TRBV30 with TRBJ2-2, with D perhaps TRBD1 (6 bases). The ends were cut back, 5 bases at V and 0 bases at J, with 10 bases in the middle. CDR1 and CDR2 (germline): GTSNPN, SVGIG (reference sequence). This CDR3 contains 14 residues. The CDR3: CAWQTGSNTGELFF. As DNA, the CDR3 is TGTGCCTGGCAGACAGGATCGAACACCGGGGAGCTGTTTTTT.

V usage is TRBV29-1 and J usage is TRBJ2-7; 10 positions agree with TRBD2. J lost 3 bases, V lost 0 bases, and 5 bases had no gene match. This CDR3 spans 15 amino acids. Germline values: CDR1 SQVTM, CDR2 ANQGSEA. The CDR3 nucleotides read TGCAGCGTTGAAGATTGGGCTAGCGGGAGCTACGAGCAGTACTTC. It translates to CSVEDWASGSYEQYF.

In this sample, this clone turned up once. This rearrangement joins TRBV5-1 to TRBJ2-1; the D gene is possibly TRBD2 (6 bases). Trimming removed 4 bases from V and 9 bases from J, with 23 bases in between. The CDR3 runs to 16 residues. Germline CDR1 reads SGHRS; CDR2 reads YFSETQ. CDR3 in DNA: TGCGCCAGCAGCCCCGGCGGGACGGGGTCAAGTGGTGAGCAGTTCTTC. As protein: CASSPGGTGSSGEQFF.

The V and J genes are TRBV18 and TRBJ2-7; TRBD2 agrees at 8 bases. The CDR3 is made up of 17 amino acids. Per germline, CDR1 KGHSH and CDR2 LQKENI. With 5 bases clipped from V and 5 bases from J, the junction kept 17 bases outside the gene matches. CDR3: CASSAGLTGTRFNEQYF. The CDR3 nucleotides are TGTGCCAGCTCAGCGGGGTTAACCGGGACTAGATTCAACGAGCAGTACTTC. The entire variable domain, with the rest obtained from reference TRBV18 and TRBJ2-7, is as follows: NAGVMQNPRHLVRRRGQEARLRCSPMKGHSHVYWYRQLPEEGLKFMVYLQKENIIDESGMPKERFSAEFPKEGPSILRIQQVVRGDSAAYFCASSAGLTGTRFNEQYFGPGTRLTVT.

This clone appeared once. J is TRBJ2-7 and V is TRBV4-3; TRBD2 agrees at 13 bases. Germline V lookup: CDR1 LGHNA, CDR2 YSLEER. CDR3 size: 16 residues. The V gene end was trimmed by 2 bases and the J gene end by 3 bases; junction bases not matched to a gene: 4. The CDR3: CASSQFGLAGVYEQYF. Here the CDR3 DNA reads TGCGCCAGCAGCCAATTTGGACTAGCGGGGGTCTACGAGCAGTACTTC.

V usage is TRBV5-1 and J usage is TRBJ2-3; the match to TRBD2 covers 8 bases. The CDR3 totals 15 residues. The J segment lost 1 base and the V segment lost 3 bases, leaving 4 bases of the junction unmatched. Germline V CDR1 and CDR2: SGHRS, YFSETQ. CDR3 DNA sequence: TGCGCCAGCAGCTGGCGGGAGGAGGGCACAGATACGCAGTATTTT. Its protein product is CASSWREEGTDTQYF.

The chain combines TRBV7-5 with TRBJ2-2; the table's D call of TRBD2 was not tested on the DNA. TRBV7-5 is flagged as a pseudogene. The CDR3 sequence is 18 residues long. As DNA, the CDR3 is TGTGCCAGAAGCTCCCCTTCGTCCGGGGGAGGGCCTTTCGGGGAGCTGTTTTTT. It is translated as CARSSPSSGGGPFGELFF.

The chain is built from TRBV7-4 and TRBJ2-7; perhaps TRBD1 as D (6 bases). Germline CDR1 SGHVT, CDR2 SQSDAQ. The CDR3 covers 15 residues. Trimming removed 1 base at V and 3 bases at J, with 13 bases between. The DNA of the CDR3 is TGTGCCAGCAGCTTAGGACAGGTTACTTTCTACGAGCAGTACTTC. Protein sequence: CASSLGQVTFYEQYF.

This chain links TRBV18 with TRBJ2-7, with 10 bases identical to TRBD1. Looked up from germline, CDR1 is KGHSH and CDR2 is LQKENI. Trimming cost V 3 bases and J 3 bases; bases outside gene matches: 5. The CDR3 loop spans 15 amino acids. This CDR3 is CASSPYGQGGYEQYF. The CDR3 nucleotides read TGTGCCAGCTCACCTTACGGACAGGGGGGCTACGAGCAGTACTTC.

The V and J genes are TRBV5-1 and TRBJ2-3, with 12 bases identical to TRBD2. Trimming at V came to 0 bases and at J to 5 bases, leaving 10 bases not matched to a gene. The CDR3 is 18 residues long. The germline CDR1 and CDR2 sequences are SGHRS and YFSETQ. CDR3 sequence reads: CASSLGPPGLAGVDTQYF. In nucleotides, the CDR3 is TGCGCCAGCAGCTTGGGGCCTCCGGGACTAGCGGGCGTAGATACGCAGTATTTT.

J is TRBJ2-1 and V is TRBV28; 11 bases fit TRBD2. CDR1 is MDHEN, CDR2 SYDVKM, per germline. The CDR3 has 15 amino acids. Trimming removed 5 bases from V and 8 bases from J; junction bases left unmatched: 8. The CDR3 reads CASSPPGLAVYEQFF. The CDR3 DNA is TGTGCCAGCAGTCCCCCGGGACTAGCGGTTTATGAGCAGTTCTTC.

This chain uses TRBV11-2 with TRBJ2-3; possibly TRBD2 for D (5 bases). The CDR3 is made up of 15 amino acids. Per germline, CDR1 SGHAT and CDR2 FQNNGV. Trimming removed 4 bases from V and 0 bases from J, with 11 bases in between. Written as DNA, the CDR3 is TGTGCCAGCAGCTCTTTCCGGGGAAGCACAGATACGCAGTATTTT. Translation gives CASSSFRGSTDTQYF.

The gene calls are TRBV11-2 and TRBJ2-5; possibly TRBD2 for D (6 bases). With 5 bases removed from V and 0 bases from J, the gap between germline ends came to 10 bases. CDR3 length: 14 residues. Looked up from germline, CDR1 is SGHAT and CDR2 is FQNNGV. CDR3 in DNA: TGTGCCAGCAGCATCCTAGCGAACCAAGAGACCCAGTACTTC. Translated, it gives CASSILANQETQYF.

CDR3 bases: TGCGCCAGCAGCCAAGGAGAAGCGGGAGGCGCAGATACGCAGTATTTT. Translation: CASSQGEAGGADTQYF. V gene TRBV4-1 combines with J gene TRBJ2-3; the match to TRBD2 covers 9 bases. Trimming at V came to 1 base and at J to 4 bases, leaving 6 bases not matched to a gene. The CDR3 runs 16 residues. Germline V CDR1 and CDR2: MGHRA, YSYEKL.

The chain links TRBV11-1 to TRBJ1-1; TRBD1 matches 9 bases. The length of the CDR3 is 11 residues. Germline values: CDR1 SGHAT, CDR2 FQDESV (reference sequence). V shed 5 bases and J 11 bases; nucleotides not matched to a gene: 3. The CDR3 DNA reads TGTGCCAGCAGCAACAGGGGGCTGGCTTTCTTT. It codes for CASSNRGLAFF.

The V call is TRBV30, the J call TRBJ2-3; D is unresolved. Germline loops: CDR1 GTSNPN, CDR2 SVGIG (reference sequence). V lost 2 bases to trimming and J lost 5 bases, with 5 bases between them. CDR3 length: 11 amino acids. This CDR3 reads CAWSSLDTQYF. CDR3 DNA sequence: TGTGCCTGGAGTTCCTTAGATACGCAGTATTTT.